This T cell receptor beta chain comes out of a study of cytomegalovirus exposure and HLA in healthy donors. The CDR3 consists of 13 residues. Trimming left V 4 bases short and J 9 bases short, with 10 bases between. CDR1 is SGHDN, CDR2 FVKESK, per germline. Primers: 60 Vbeta forward and 13 Jbeta reverse. Method: immunoSEQ multiplex PCR; TCRdb's copy keeps in-frame clones and lacks some. The sample has around 180,000 clones, 75% to 80% seen once. The V call is TRBV14, the J call TRBJ1-6; a weak D match, TRBD1 (6 bases). The receptor comes from a woman aged 25 to 39 in good health and CMV-seropositive. The sequenced sample consisted of PBMCs. The CDR3, as DNA: TGTGCCAGCAGCCGAGCAGGGGCTTCACCCCTCCACTTT. As protein: CASSRAGASPLHF. Full variable domain (rest looked up from reference TRBV14 and TRBJ1-6): EAGVTQFPSHSVIEKGQTVTLRCDPISGHDNLYWYRRVMGKEIKFLLHFVKESKQDESGMPNNRFLAERTGGTYSTLKVQPAELEDSGVYFCASSRAGASPLHFGNGTRLTVT.